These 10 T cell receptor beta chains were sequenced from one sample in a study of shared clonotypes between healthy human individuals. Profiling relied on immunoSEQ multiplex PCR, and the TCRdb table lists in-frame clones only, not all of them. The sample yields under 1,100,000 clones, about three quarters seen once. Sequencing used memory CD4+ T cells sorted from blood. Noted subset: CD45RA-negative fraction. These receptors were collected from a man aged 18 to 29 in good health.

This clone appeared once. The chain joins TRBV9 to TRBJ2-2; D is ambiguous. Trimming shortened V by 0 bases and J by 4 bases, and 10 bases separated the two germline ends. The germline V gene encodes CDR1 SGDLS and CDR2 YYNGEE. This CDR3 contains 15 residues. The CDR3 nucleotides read TGTGCCAGCAGCGTAGAGAAACCCCGCACCGGGGAGCTGTTTTTT. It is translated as CASSVEKPRTGELFF.

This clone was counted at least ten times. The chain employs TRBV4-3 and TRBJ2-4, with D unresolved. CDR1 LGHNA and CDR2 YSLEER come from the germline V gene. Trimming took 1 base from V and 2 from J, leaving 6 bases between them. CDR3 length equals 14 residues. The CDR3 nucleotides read TGCGCCAGCAGCCAAGCAGCCTCCAAAAACATTCAGTACTTC. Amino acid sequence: CASSQAASKNIQYF.

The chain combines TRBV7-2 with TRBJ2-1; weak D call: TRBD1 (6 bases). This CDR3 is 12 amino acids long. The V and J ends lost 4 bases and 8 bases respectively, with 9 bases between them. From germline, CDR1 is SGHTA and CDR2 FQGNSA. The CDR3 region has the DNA TGTGCCAGCAGCTCAACAGGGCATGAGCAGTTCTTC. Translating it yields CASSSTGHEQFF.

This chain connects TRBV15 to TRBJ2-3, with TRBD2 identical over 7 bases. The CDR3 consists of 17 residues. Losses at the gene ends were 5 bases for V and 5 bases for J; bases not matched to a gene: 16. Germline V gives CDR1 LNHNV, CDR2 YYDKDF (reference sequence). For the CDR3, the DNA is TGTGCCACCAGCCCGATCTGGACTAGACGGGTGGGAGATACGCAGTATTTT. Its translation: CATSPIWTRRVGDTQYF.

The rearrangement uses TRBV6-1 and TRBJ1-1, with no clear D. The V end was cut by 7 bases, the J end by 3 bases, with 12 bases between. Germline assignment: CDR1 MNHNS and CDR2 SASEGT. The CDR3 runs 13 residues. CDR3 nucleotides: TGTGCCAGCATCCTACTATGGGACACTGAAGCTTTCTTT. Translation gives CASILLWDTEAFF.

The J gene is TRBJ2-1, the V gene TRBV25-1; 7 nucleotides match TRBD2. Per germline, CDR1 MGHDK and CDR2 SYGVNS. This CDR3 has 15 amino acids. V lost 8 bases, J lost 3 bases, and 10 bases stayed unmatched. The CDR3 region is CASGIDGGNYNEQFF. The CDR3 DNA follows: TGTGCCAGCGGTATTGACGGGGGGAACTACAATGAGCAGTTCTTC.

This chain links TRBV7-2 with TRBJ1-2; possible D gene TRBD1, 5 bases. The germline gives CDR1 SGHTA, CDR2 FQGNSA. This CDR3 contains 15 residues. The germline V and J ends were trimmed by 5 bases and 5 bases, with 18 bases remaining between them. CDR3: CASSAHARDGYGYTF. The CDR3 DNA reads TGTGCCAGCAGCGCCCACGCGAGGGACGGTTATGGCTACACCTTC.

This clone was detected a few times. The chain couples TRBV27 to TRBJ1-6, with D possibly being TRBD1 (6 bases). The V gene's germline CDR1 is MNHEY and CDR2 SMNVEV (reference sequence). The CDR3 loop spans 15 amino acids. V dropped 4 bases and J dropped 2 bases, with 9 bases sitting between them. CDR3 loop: CASSYRDPYNSPLHF. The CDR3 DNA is TGTGCCAGCAGTTACAGGGACCCCTATAATTCACCCCTCCACTTT.

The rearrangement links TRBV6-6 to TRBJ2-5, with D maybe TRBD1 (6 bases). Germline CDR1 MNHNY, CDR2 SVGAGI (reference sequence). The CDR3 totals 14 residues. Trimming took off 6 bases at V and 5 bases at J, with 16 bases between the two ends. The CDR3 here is CASSRSGTGETQYF. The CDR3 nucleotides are TGTGCCAGCAGCCGGAGCGGAACAGGGGAGACCCAGTACTTC.

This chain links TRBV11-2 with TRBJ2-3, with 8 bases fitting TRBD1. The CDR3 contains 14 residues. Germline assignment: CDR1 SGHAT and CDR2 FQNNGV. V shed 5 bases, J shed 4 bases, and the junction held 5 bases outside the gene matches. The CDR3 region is CASSPWTGPDTQYF. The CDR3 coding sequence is TGTGCCAGCAGCCCGTGGACAGGGCCAGATACGCAGTATTTT.